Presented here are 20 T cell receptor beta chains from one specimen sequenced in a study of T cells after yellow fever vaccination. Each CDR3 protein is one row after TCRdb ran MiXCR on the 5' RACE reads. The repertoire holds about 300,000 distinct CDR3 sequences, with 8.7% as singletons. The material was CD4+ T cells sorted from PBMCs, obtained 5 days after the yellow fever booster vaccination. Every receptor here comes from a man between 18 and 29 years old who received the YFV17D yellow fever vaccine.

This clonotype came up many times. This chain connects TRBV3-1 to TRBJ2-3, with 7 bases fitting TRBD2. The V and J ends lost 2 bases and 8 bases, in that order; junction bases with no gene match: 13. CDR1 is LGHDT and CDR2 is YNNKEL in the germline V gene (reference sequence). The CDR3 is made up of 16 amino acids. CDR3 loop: CASSQISGGRLGTQYF. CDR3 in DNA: TGTGCCAGCAGCCAAATCTCGGGAGGTCGGCTTGGTACGCAGTATTTT.

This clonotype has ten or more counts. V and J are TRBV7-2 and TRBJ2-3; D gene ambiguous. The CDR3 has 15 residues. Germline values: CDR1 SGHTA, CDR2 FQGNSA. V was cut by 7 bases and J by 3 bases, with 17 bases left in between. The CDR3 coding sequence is TGTGCCAGCACCCCGTCGTTGATACTGACAGATACGCAGTATTTT. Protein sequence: CASTPSLILTDTQYF.

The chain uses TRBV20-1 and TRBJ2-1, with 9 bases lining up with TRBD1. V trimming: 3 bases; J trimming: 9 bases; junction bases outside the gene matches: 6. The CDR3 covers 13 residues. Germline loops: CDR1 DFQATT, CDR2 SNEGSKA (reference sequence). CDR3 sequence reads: CSASRDRVTEQFF. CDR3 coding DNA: TGCAGTGCTAGCCGGGACAGGGTAACTGAGCAGTTCTTC.

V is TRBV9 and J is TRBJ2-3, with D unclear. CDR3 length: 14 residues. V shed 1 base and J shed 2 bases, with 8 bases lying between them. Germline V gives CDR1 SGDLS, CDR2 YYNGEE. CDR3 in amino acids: CASSVTGHTDTQYF. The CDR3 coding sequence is TGTGCCAGCAGCGTAACGGGTCACACAGATACGCAGTATTTT.

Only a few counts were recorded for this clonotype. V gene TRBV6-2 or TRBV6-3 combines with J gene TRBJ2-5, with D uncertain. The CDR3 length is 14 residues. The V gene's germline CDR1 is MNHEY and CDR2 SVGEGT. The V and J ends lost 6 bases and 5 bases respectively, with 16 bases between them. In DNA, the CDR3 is TGTGCCAGCAGACCAGACCCGGCGAGGGAGACCCAGTACTTC. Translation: CASRPDPARETQYF.

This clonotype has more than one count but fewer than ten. The CDR3 reads CASRGPADTQYF. CDR3 DNA: TGTGCCAGCAGAGGGCCCGCAGATACGCAGTATTTT. The chain carries TRBV12-3 or TRBV12-4 and TRBJ2-3, with D unclear. The CDR3 is 12 amino acids. V shed 6 bases and J shed 4 bases, with 8 bases lying between them.

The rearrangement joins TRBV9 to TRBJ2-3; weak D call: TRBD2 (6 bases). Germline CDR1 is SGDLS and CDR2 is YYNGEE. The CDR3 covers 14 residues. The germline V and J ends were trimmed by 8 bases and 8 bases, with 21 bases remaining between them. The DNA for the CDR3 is TGTGCCAGTGGGCAAGGTAGCGGAACATTTACGCAGTATTTT. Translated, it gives CASGQGSGTFTQYF.

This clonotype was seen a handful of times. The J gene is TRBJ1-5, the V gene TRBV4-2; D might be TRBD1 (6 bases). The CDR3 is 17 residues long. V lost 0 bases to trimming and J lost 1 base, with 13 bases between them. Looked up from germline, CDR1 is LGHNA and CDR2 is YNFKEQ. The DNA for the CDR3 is TGTGCCAGCAGCCAAGATCCAGGGGTATTGAGCAATCAGCCCCAGCATTTT. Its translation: CASSQDPGVLSNQPQHF.

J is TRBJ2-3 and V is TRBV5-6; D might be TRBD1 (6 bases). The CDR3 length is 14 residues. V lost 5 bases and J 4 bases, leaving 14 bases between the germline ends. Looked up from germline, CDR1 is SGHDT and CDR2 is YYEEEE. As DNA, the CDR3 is TGTGCCAGCAGTCACCGACAGGCGCCAGATACGCAGTATTTT. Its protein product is CASSHRQAPDTQYF.

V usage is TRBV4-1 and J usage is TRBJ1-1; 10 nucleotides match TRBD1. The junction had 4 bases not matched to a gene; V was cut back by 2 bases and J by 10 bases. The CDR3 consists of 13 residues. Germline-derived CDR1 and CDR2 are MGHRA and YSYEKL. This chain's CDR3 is CASSQPDRGRAFF. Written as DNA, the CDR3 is TGCGCCAGCAGCCAACCCGACAGGGGGCGAGCTTTCTTT.

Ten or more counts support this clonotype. This CDR3 reads CASSPDRGRNEQFF. The CDR3 DNA is TGTGCCAGCAGCCCCGACAGGGGGCGGAATGAGCAGTTCTTC. This chain connects TRBV7-2 to TRBJ2-1; 10 bases agree with TRBD1. The junction had 5 bases not matched to a gene; V was cut back by 5 bases and J by 7 bases. From germline, CDR1 is SGHTA and CDR2 FQGNSA. The CDR3 loop spans 14 amino acids.

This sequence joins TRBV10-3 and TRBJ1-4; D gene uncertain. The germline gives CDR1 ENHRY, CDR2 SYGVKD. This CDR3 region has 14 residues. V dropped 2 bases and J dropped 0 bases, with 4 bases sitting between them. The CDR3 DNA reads TGTGCCATCAGTGAGGCTGCAACTAATGAAAAACTGTTTTTT. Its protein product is CAISEAATNEKLFF.

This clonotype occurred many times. The CDR3 loop is CASSYLGYSNQPQHF. The CDR3 DNA reads TGTGCCAGCAGTTACTTGGGGTATAGCAATCAGCCCCAGCATTTT. The V gene is TRBV6-6, the J gene TRBJ1-5; D ambiguous. Trimming left V 1 base short and J 0 bases short, with 7 bases between. Germline lookup yields CDR1 MNHNY and CDR2 SVGAGI (reference sequence). This CDR3 spans 15 amino acids.

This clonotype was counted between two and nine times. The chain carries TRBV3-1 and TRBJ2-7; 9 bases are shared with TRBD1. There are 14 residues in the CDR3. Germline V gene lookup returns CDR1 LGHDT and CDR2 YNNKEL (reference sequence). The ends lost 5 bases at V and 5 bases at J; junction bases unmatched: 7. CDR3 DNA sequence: TGTGCCAGCAGCGCATGGGACAGGGTGAACGAGCAGTACTTC. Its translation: CASSAWDRVNEQYF.

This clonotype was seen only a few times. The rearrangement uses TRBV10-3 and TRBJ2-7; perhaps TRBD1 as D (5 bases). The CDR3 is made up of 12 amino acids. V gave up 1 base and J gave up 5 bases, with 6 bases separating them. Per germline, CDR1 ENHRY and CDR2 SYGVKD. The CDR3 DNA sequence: TGTGCCATCAGTGAGTTAGGGGACGAGCAGTACTTC. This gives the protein CAISELGDEQYF.

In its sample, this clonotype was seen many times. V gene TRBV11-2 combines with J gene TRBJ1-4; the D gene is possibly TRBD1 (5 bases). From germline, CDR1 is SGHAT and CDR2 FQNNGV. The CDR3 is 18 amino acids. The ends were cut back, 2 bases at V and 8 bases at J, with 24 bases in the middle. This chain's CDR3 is CASSLSTGSGGTGEKLFF. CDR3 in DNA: TGTGCCAGCAGCTTAAGTACCGGGAGTGGGGGAACAGGAGAAAAACTGTTTTTT.

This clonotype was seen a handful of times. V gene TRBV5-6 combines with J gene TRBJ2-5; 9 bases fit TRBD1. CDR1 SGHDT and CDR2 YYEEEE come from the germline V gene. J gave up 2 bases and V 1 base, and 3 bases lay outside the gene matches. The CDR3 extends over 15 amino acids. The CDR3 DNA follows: TGTGCCAGCAGCTTGCAGGGACAGGGACAAGAGACCCAGTACTTC. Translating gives CASSLQGQGQETQYF.

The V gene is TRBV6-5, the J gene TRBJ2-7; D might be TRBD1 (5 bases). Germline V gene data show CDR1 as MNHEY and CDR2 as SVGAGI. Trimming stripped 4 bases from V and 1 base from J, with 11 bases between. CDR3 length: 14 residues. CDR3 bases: TGTGCCAGCAGTTTCCGCAGGGATTCCTACGAGCAGTACTTC. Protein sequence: CASSFRRDSYEQYF.

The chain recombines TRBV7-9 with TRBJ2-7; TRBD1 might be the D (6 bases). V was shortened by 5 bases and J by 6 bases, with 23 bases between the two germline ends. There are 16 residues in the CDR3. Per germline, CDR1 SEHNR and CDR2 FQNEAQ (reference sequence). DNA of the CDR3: TGTGCCAGCAGCCCGTTCTACAGGGCGAAGGGCGGCGAGCAGTACTTC. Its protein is CASSPFYRAKGGEQYF.

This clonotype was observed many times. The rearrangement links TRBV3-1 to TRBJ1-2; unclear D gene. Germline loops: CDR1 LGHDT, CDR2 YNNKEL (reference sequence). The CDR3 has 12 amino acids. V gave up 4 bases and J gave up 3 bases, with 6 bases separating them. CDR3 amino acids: CASSPGHYGYTF. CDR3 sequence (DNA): TGTGCCAGCAGCCCTGGACACTATGGCTACACCTTC.